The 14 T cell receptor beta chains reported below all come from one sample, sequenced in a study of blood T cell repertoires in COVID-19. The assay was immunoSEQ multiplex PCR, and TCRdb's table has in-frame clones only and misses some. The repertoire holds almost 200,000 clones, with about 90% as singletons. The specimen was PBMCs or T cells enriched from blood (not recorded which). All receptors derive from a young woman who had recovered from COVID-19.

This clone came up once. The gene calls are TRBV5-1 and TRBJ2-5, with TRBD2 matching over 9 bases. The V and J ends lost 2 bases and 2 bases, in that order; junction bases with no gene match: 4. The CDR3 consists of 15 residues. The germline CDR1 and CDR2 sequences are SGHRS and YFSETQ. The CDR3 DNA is TGCGCCAGCAGCTTCATGACTAGCGGACAAGAGACCCAGTACTTC. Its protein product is CASSFMTSGQETQYF.

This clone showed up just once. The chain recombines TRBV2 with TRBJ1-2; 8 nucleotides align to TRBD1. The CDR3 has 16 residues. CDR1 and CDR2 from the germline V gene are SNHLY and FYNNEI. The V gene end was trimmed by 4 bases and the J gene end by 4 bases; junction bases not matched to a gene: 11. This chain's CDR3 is CASSGRQGPSPYGYTF. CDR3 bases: TGTGCCAGCAGTGGTCGACAGGGGCCATCTCCCTATGGCTACACCTTC.

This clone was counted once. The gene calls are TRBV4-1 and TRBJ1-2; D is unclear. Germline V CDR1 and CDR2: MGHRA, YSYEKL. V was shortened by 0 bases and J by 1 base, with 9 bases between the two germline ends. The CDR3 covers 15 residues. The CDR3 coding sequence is TGCGCCAGCAGCCAAGAGCTATTACTTAACTATGGCTACACCTTC. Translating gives CASSQELLLNYGYTF.

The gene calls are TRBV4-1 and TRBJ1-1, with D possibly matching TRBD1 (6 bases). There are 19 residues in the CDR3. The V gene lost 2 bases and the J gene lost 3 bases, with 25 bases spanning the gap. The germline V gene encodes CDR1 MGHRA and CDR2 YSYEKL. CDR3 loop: CASSQLVPRGRGQDTEAFF. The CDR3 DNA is TGCGCCAGCAGCCAACTCGTCCCCCGGGGGCGGGGGCAGGACACTGAAGCTTTCTTT.

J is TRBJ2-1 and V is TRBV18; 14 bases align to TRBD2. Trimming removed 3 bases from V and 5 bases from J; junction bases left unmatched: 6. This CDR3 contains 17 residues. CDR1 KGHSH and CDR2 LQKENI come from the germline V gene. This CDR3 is CASSPSTSGGANNEQFF. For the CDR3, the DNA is TGTGCCAGCTCACCCTCGACTAGCGGGGGGGCCAACAATGAGCAGTTCTTC. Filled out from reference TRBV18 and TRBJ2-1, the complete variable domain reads NAGVMQNPRHLVRRRGQEARLRCSPMKGHSHVYWYRQLPEEGLKFMVYLQKENIIDESGMPKERFSAEFPKEGPSILRIQQVVRGDSAAYFCASSPSTSGGANNEQFFGPGTRLTVL.

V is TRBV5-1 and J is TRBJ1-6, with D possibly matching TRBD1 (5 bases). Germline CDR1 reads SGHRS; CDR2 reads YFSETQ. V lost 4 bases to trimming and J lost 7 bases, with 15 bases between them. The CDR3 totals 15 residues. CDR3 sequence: CASSTADTPNSPLHF. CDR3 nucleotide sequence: TGCGCCAGCAGCACTGCGGACACACCGAATTCACCCCTCCACTTT.

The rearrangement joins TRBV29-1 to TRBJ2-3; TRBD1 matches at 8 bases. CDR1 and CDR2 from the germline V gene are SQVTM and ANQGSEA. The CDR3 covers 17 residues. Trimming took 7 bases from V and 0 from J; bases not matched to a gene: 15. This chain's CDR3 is CSARVQVGQASTDTQYF. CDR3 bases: TGCAGCGCCCGAGTTCAGGTGGGACAGGCAAGCACAGATACGCAGTATTTT.

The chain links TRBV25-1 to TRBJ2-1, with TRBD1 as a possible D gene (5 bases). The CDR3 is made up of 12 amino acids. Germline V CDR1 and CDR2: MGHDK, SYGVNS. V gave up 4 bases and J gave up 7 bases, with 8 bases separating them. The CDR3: CASSGQSNEQFF. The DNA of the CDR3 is TGTGCCAGCAGTGGACAGAGTAATGAGCAGTTCTTC.

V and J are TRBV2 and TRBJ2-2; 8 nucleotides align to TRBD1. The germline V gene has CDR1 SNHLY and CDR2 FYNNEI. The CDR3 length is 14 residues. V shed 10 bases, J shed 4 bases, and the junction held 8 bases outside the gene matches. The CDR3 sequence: CAKGRTGRTGELFF. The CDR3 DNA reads TGTGCCAAGGGGAGGACAGGGCGCACCGGGGAGCTGTTTTTT.

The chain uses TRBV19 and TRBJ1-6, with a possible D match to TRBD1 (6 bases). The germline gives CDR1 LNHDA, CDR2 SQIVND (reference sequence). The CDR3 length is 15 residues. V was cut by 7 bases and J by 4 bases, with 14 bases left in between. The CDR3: CASTRRQGYNSPLHF. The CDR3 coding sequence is TGTGCCAGTACCAGGAGGCAGGGGTATAATTCACCCCTCCACTTT.

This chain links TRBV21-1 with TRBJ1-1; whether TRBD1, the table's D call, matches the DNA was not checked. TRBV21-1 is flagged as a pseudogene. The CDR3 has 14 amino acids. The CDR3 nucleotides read TGTGCCAGCAGACAGGGGGCAGGGGACACTGAAGCTTTCTTT. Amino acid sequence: CASRQGAGDTEAFF.

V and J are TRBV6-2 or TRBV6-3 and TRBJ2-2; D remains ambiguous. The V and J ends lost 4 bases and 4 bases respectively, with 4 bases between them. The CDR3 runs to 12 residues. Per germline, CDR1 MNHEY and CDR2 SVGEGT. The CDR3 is CASSWLTGELFF. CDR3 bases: TGTGCCAGCAGTTGGCTCACCGGGGAGCTGTTTTTT.

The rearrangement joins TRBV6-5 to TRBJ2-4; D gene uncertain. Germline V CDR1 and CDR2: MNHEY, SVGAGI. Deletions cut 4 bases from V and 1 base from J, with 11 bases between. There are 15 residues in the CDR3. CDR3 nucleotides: TGTGCCAGCAGTTCCCTAGTAGATGCCAAAAACATTCAGTACTTC. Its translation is CASSSLVDAKNIQYF.

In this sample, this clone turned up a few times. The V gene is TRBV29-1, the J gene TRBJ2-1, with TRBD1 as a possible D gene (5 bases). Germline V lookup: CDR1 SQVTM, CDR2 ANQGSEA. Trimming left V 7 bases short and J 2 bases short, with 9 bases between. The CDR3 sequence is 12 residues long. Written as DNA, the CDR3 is TGCAGCGAACAGGTGGCCTACAATGAGCAGTTCTTC. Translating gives CSEQVAYNEQFF.